This section outlines one TCR beta chain sequence together with its context. Its target is not known. The data originate from a study of CD8 T cells in Susac syndrome. This CDR3 region has 15 residues. Germline values: CDR1 SEHNR, CDR2 FQNEAQ (reference sequence). Trimming stripped 5 bases from V and 2 bases from J, with 16 bases between. TCR beta sequencing was performed on blood CD8+ and CD4+ T cells. When the RNA was reverse transcribed, random hexamers were used with an input of roughly 0.45 to 1 ug. Multiplex immunoSEQ PCR targeted 54 Vbeta and 13 Jbeta TCR beta segments. TCRdb redid the calling of the immunoSEQ multiplex PCR reads with MiXCR, one entry per CDR3 protein. The sample shows 250,000 to 300,000 distinct CDR3 sequences, approximately 90% of them seen only once. Study outcomes and limitations: An acknowledgment was made by the study that its TCR sequencing and HLA analysis involved relatively few individuals.

The source of this sequence is a human donor with multiple sclerosis. The chain carries TRBV7-9 and TRBJ2-7; no clear D. Sequencing was carried out using CD8+ T cells from PBMCs. The CDR3 DNA is TGTGCCAGCAGCCGCTTCTCGGGCCGTCCCTACGAGCAGTACTTC. This codes for CASSRFSGRPYEQYF.